The 21 T cell receptor beta chains reported below all come from one sample, sequenced in a study of T-cell reconstitution after alpha-beta-depleted transplantation in children. Preparation of the TCRbeta library was carried out with unique molecular identifiers. TCRdb processed the PCR reads anew with MiXCR; each CDR3 protein has one entry. The profile shows roughly 500,000 distinct CDR3 sequences, 30% to 35% of them singletons. This material consisted of PBMCs from the stem cell graft donor, taken from the stem cell graft. The receptors originated from a human donor who donated a stem cell graft to a child with aplastic anemia.

Only a few counts were recorded for this clonotype. J is TRBJ2-3 and V is TRBV29-1; TRBD1 might be the D (6 bases). The V and J ends lost 6 bases and 2 bases respectively, with 18 bases between them. This CDR3 comprises 15 residues. Germline V gene sequence: CDR1 SQVTM, CDR2 ANQGSEA. The CDR3 protein is CSVMTDRTTTDTQYF. Here the CDR3 DNA reads TGCAGCGTGATGACTGACAGGACAACCACAGATACGCAGTATTTT.

V usage is TRBV20-1 and J usage is TRBJ2-2; D is unclear. The V end was cut by 0 bases, the J end by 7 bases, with 6 bases between. The germline V gene has CDR1 DFQATT and CDR2 SNEGSKA (reference sequence). The CDR3 contains 12 residues. In nucleotides, the CDR3 is TGCAGTGCTAGAGATTGGGGCGGGGAGCTGTTTTTT. The encoded protein is CSARDWGGELFF.

This rearrangement joins TRBV19 to TRBJ2-2; D is tentatively TRBD1 or TRBD2 (5 bases each). This CDR3 region has 13 residues. From germline, CDR1 is LNHDA and CDR2 SQIVND (reference sequence). The V gene lost 5 bases and the J gene lost 5 bases, with 9 bases spanning the gap. The CDR3 protein is CASSEWGTGELFF. The CDR3 DNA reads as TGTGCCAGTAGTGAGTGGGGGACCGGGGAGCTGTTTTTT.

This clonotype is a singleton in its sample. The chain employs TRBV7-2 and TRBJ2-2; D is possibly TRBD1 (6 bases). The CDR3 runs 15 residues. Deletions cut 6 bases from V and 3 bases from J, with 14 bases between. CDR1 and CDR2 from the germline V gene are SGHTA and FQGNSA. In DNA, the CDR3 is TGTGCCAGCAGGGCGGACAGTACTTACACCGGGGAGCTGTTTTTT. Its protein is CASRADSTYTGELFF.

The genes are TRBV18 and TRBJ1-1; no firm D call. This CDR3 region has 14 residues. The V gene's germline CDR1 is KGHSH and CDR2 LQKENI. Trimming shortened V by 2 bases and J by 0 bases, and 7 bases separated the two germline ends. CDR3 sequence reads: CASSPDQLNTEAFF. In nucleotides, the CDR3 is TGTGCCAGCTCACCAGACCAGTTGAACACTGAAGCTTTCTTT.

The chain couples TRBV5-6 to TRBJ1-1, with D unclear. V lost 4 bases and J 2 bases, leaving 9 bases between the germline ends. Germline V gene sequence: CDR1 SGHDT, CDR2 YYEEEE. The CDR3 covers 13 residues. Written as DNA, the CDR3 is TGTGCCAGCAGCGAGAACCCTAACACTGAAGCTTTCTTT. Translation: CASSENPNTEAFF.

The rearrangement joins TRBV4-3 to TRBJ2-2; 7 bases fit TRBD2. The CDR3 has 17 residues. Germline V CDR1 and CDR2: LGHNA, YSLEER. V gave up 0 bases and J gave up 1 base; unmatched junction bases: 5. CDR3 amino acids: CASSQEFGRMNTGELFF. The CDR3 DNA sequence: TGCGCCAGCAGCCAAGAATTCGGGAGGATGAACACCGGGGAGCTGTTTTTT.

The chain is built from TRBV5-1 and TRBJ2-1; possibly TRBD2 for D (5 bases). Deletions cut 4 bases from V and 6 bases from J, with 14 bases between. Germline V lookup: CDR1 SGHRS, CDR2 YFSETQ. The CDR3 length is 14 residues. This CDR3 is CASSTPLVANEQFF. The CDR3 DNA follows: TGCGCCAGCAGCACTCCACTAGTTGCCAATGAGCAGTTCTTC. Full variable domain (remainder filled in from reference TRBV5-1 and TRBJ2-1): KAGVTQTPRYLIKTRGQQVTLSCSPISGHRSVSWYQQTPGQGLQFLFEYFSETQRNKGNFPGRFSGRQFSNSRSEMNVSTLELGDSALYLCASSTPLVANEQFFGPGTRLTVL.

The chain uses TRBV5-5 and TRBJ1-5; possibly TRBD1 for D (5 bases). The V gene's germline CDR1 is SGHKS and CDR2 YYEKEE (reference sequence). This CDR3 is built from 15 residues. Trimming removed 4 bases at V and 3 bases at J, with 14 bases between. The CDR3 sequence: CASSQGESYNQPQHF. The CDR3 coding sequence is TGTGCCAGCAGCCAAGGGGAGTCGTACAATCAGCCCCAGCATTTT.

This clonotype was observed a few times. The chain has TRBV7-2 and TRBJ2-7; unclear D gene. Looked up from germline, CDR1 is SGHTA and CDR2 is FQGNSA. V lost 0 bases to trimming and J lost 10 bases, with 10 bases between them. The CDR3 covers 12 residues. DNA of the CDR3: TGTGCCAGCAGCTTAGCGCTCGAGTTCCAGTACTTC. This translates into CASSLALEFQYF.

This clonotype was counted a few times. The V and J genes are TRBV7-2 and TRBJ1-5; a weak D match, TRBD1 (5 bases). The germline CDR1 and CDR2 sequences are SGHTA and FQGNSA. Trimming removed 3 bases from V and 4 bases from J, with 10 bases in between. This CDR3 has 14 amino acids. CDR3 residues: CASSLRAGNQPQHF. The CDR3 bases are TGTGCCAGCAGCTTGAGGGCAGGGAATCAGCCCCAGCATTTT.

The CDR3 DNA follows: TGTGCCAGCAGTCCCCCGACGGGGTCGGCTGAAGCTTTCTTT. It codes for CASSPPTGSAEAFF. J is TRBJ1-1 and V is TRBV27; D is undetermined. There are 14 residues in the CDR3. Per germline, CDR1 MNHEY and CDR2 SMNVEV (reference sequence). V lost 5 bases and J lost 6, with 16 bases in between.

V and J are TRBV27 and TRBJ2-1; D is possibly TRBD1 or TRBD2 (6 bases each). Trimming cost V 7 bases and J 2 bases, with 21 bases left between them. Germline V gives CDR1 MNHEY, CDR2 SMNVEV (reference sequence). This CDR3 spans 17 amino acids. CDR3 in DNA: TGTGCCAGCACCCCTAAAGGGGGGCCTTTAACCTACAATGAGCAGTTCTTC. Its translation is CASTPKGGPLTYNEQFF.

V is TRBV7-2 and J is TRBJ1-2; tentative D call: TRBD1 (5 bases). The CDR3 consists of 16 residues. Germline V gene lookup returns CDR1 SGHTA and CDR2 FQGNSA. V lost 4 bases and J lost 5, with 20 bases in between. The DNA for the CDR3 is TGTGCCAGCAGCTCTCGGACGGCGGGGGTTGATTATGGCTACACCTTC. It codes for CASSSRTAGVDYGYTF.

The V and J genes are TRBV9 and TRBJ2-5; D not resolved. The CDR3 totals 15 residues. Trimming left V 0 bases short and J 7 bases short, with 16 bases between. The V gene's germline CDR1 is SGDLS and CDR2 YYNGEE. The CDR3 DNA reads as TGTGCCAGCAGCGTAGCTACGGAGCCCCCTAGGACCCAGTACTTC. The encoded protein is CASSVATEPPRTQYF.

V and J are TRBV4-3 and TRBJ1-3; D is perhaps TRBD1 (6 bases). V dropped 3 bases and J dropped 1 base, with 7 bases sitting between them. The CDR3 totals 14 residues. Germline V gene data show CDR1 as LGHNA and CDR2 as YSLEER. This CDR3 reads CASSHQGSGNTIYF. DNA for the CDR3: TGCGCCAGCAGCCATCAGGGGTCTGGAAACACCATATATTTT.

The chain couples TRBV19 to TRBJ1-1, with TRBD1 identical over 9 bases. The CDR3 extends over 16 amino acids. The germline gives CDR1 LNHDA, CDR2 SQIVND (reference sequence). V lost 4 bases to trimming and J lost 2 bases; unmatched junction nucleotides: 8. The CDR3 loop is CASSRGDRELNTEAFF. The CDR3, as DNA: TGTGCCAGTAGTAGGGGGGACAGGGAATTAAACACTGAAGCTTTCTTT.

The V and J genes are TRBV20-1 and TRBJ1-5; D call uncertain. In germline, CDR1 is DFQATT, CDR2 SNEGSKA (reference sequence). This CDR3 comprises 12 residues. V was clipped by 2 bases and J by 5 bases, with 7 bases between them. The CDR3: CSARISDQPQHF. CDR3 in DNA: TGCAGTGCTAGAATCTCTGATCAGCCCCAGCATTTT.

The chain links TRBV27 to TRBJ2-3; 7 bases fit TRBD2. V gave up 2 bases and J gave up 6 bases; unmatched junction bases: 8. The CDR3 totals 15 residues. Germline CDR1 reads MNHEY; CDR2 reads SMNVEV (reference sequence). Here the CDR3 DNA reads TGTGCCAGCAGTTTACAGGGACTAAGGTCCGATACGCAGTATTTT. Its translation: CASSLQGLRSDTQYF.

J is TRBJ2-7 and V is TRBV18; a possible D gene is TRBD2 (5 bases). The CDR3 is 13 amino acids. Germline V CDR1 and CDR2: KGHSH, LQKENI. With 2 bases removed from V and 4 bases from J, the gap between germline ends came to 9 bases. DNA of the CDR3: TGTGCCAGCTCACCATCGCGAGGGTACGAGCAGTACTTC. This encodes CASSPSRGYEQYF.

This clonotype was observed a handful of times. This sequence joins TRBV21-1 and TRBJ2-7; TRBD1 was called by the table and not checked on the DNA. TRBV21-1 constitutes a pseudogene. The CDR3 totals 19 residues. Here the CDR3 DNA reads TGTGCCAGCAGCAAGGGCGGAGGCAGCCCCAGACATACCACCTACGAGCAGTACGTC. Residues: CASSKGGGSPRHTTYEQYV.